This T cell receptor beta chain was recovered during a study of blood T cell repertoires in COVID-19 (TCRdb year 2020). In the study overall: Samples covering the acute and convalescent phases of COVID-19 were provided by collaborators in the United States, Italy and Spain. The dataset comprised deeply sampled blood TCRbeta repertoires from subjects exposed to, actively infected with, or recovered from COVID-19. Samples were obtained from the ongoing ImmuneRACE study (first 160 participants) and from some 1,300 subjects provided by 6 global collaborators. The material from the prospective study consisted of cDNA or gDNA derived from T cells, B-cell-depleted T cells, or PBMCs. Where available, HLA class I and class II types were obtained from metadata supplied by the sample provider rather than from assay-based typing. The repertoires were made available in a free public database intended to serve as a resource for research on the immune response to SARS-CoV-2. Nearly every sample came with metadata listing a de-identified subject ID, COVID-19 status, age in years and sex.

TCRbeta CDR3 regions were amplified from genomic DNA using the immunoSEQ Assay, a bias-controlled multiplex PCR. For the original study's pipeline: The number of nucleated cells in each sample was estimated from the amplification of reference gene primers within the assay. To quantify the absolute abundance of each unique TCRbeta CDR3 rearrangement, sequence reads were collapsed and filtered. Productive Simpson clonality was computed per sample as the square root of Simpson's diversity index over productive rearrangements. TCRdb carries this immuneACCESS record with in-frame sequences only. Its versions omit some clonotypes, under half of them owing to an unresolved V gene in the studies checked, with the rest unexplained. D and trimming were read from the DNA, whereas the V and J calls and clone size are those reported in that table. Across this sample there are approximately 260,000 clones, with approximately 88% seen only once. The ten largest clonotypes hold about 9.4% of the sample.

This clone was seen at least ten times. It has no known antigen specificity. No quality values exist for individual bases; no much larger clone is one base distant. In Seattle, one collaborating source enrolled patients while the infection was active and tracked those patients longitudinally over the course of disease. Collaborating institutions collected whole blood in K2EDTA tubes following their own protocols. Collaborator samples were shipped for TCRbeta analysis as frozen whole blood, isolated PBMCs, or DNA extracted from either sample type. The study at large found these results: The amount of clinical and demographic metadata varied by source and participant and was provided uncurated.

The junction shows trimming of 4 bases on V and 0 bases on J, plus 6 bases between the germline ends. From the cysteine through the phenylalanine, the CDR3 covers 13 amino acids. Just CDR3 DNA is preserved here, 39 bases in frame from base 1. The chain is assembled from TRBV6-7 and TRBJ1-2, with the identity of the D gene unclear. TRBV6-7 is an ORF; its function is uncertain. Material: peripheral blood. The source of this sequence is a woman in her seventies with COVID-19, enrolled during active disease. CDR3 region: CASSFAANYGYTF. The bases are TGTGCCAGCAGTTTTGCAGCTAACTATGGCTACACCTTC.